The T cell receptor (beta chain) described here comes from a study of Graves' ophthalmopathy and Graves' hyperthyroidism. Study-wide results and caveats: Ophthalmopathy progression predictions by the model showed roughly 75% specificity and about 70% sensitivity.

Hyperthyroidism patients were newly diagnosed, ill under 2 months, and aged 18 to 65 years. RNA transcripts served as template for amplifying TCR beta CDR3 sequences. After a first-round RT-PCR with HTBI primers, a second-round multiplex PCR was run. TCRdb fed the multiplex PCR reads into MiXCR, producing one record per CDR3 protein. Here the sample spans hundreds of thousands of distinct CDR3 sequences, 22% being singletons. The V end lost 5 bases, the J end lost 1 base, and 12 bases lay between the germline ends. This CDR3 region has 15 residues. This clonotype was detected many times. The antigen remains undetermined.

The rearrangement joins TRBV12-3 or TRBV12-4 to TRBJ1-5, with D unresolved. Sequences were obtained from peripheral blood. This TCR derives from a woman under 30 with stable Graves' hyperthyroidism. Some clones in this sample may be carry-over from other donors' samples. CDR3 sequence reads: CASSQKDWSNQPQHF. In DNA, the CDR3 is TGTGCCAGCAGTCAAAAGGACTGGAGCAATCAGCCCCAGCATTTT.